Below, 14 T cell receptor beta chains from the same sample are listed, as sequenced in a study of blood T cell repertoires in COVID-19. The method was immunoSEQ multiplex PCR; TCRdb's version includes in-frame clones alone and lacks a portion of them. Among some 200,000 clones listed, about four fifths were seen once. The specimen sequenced was PBMCs or T cells enriched from blood (not recorded which). The receptor source for this set is a woman aged 45-65 years with acute COVID-19.

This clone was counted a single time. The chain has TRBV7-9 and TRBJ2-7, with a possible D match to TRBD1 (5 bases). V gave up 6 bases and J gave up 6 bases, with 12 bases separating them. The length of the CDR3 is 12 residues. Per the germline V gene, CDR1 is SEHNR and CDR2 is FQNEAQ (reference sequence). CDR3 bases: TGTGCCAGCAGACTTCAGGGCTCCGAGCAGTACTTC. Translating gives CASRLQGSEQYF.

The chain has TRBV15 and TRBJ2-3, with D possibly matching TRBD2 (5 bases). CDR1 and CDR2 (germline): LNHNV, YYDKDF (reference sequence). CDR3 size: 13 residues. Trimming shortened V by 4 bases and J by 6 bases, and 11 bases separated the two germline ends. The CDR3 loop is CATSTGDRDTQYF. In DNA, the CDR3 is TGTGCCACCAGCACCGGGGATCGTGATACGCAGTATTTT.

The chain has TRBV15 and TRBJ1-2, with TRBD1 as a possible D gene (6 bases). Trimming took 1 base from V and 5 from J, leaving 11 bases between them. The CDR3 length is 14 residues. Germline assignment: CDR1 LNHNV and CDR2 YYDKDF (reference sequence). CDR3 sequence reads: CATSRGTDLYGYTF. CDR3 DNA sequence: TGTGCCACCAGCAGAGGGACAGACCTATATGGCTACACCTTC. The full variable domain, with the rest looked up from reference TRBV15 and TRBJ1-2, is DAMVIQNPRYQVTQFGKPVTLSCSQTLNHNVMYWYQQKSSQAPKLLFHYYDKDFNNEADTPDNFQSRRPNTSFCFLDIRSPGLGDTAMYLCATSRGTDLYGYTFGSGTRLTVV.

By proportion, this clone is medium-sized (0.01 to 0.1%). Other DNA sequences in this sample translate to the same CDR3. This rearrangement joins TRBV6-2 or TRBV6-3 to TRBJ2-5; D ambiguous. Germline V gene lookup returns CDR1 MNHEY and CDR2 SVGEGT. There are 14 residues in the CDR3. The germline V and J ends were trimmed by 0 bases and 2 bases, with 7 bases remaining between them. CDR3 bases: TGTGCCAGCAGTTACTCCGCGGTACAAGAGACCCAGTACTTC. Amino acid sequence: CASSYSAVQETQYF.

V is TRBV28 and J is TRBJ1-2; D gene ambiguous. V was clipped by 5 bases and J by 2 bases, with 12 bases between them. From germline, CDR1 is MDHEN and CDR2 SYDVKM. This CDR3 is 14 amino acids long. The chain's CDR3 is CASSPLGGNYGYTF. The CDR3 nucleotides read TGTGCCAGCAGTCCCCTAGGCGGGAACTATGGCTACACCTTC.

The V and J genes are TRBV11-3 and TRBJ2-7; TRBD2 matches at 8 bases. There are 15 residues in the CDR3. The germline V gene encodes CDR1 SGHNT and CDR2 YENEEA. Trimming cost V 3 bases and J 1 base; bases outside gene matches: 5. This chain's CDR3 is CASSFGGARSYEQYF. The CDR3 bases are TGTGCCAGCAGCTTCGGGGGGGCCCGTTCCTACGAGCAGTACTTC.

About this clone: Other DNA variants within this sample encode the same CDR3. CDR3 nucleotides: TGTGCCAGCAGTCGGGGCAATCAGCCCCAGCATTTT. Amino acids: CASSRGNQPQHF. The chain links TRBV3-1 (or the pseudogene TRBV3-2) to TRBJ1-5; D uncertain. The length of the CDR3 is 12 residues. The V and J ends lost 6 bases and 2 bases respectively, with 5 bases between them. Germline CDR1 LGHDT, CDR2 YNNKEL (reference sequence).

This clone was seen a handful of times. The V gene is TRBV13, the J gene TRBJ2-2, with 12 bases matching TRBD2. The CDR3 contains 17 residues. CDR1 is PRHDT, CDR2 FYEKMQ, per germline (reference sequence). J lost 6 bases, V lost 5 bases, and 10 bases had no gene match. In DNA form, the CDR3 reads TGTGCCAGCAGCAGCCGGACTAGCGGGGAGCGCCCCGGGGAGCTGTTTTTT. Translating gives CASSSRTSGERPGELFF.

V usage is TRBV19 and J usage is TRBJ2-1; TRBD2 aligns across 12 bases. The CDR3 has 13 amino acids. V shed 4 bases, J shed 9 bases, and the junction held 1 base outside the gene matches. Germline lookup yields CDR1 LNHDA and CDR2 SQIVND (reference sequence). The CDR3 is CASSTSGGVEQFF. CDR3 DNA sequence: TGTGCCAGTAGTACTAGCGGGGGGGTTGAGCAGTTCTTC.

The chain recombines TRBV28 with TRBJ1-2, with 12 bases aligning to TRBD1. The CDR3 covers 17 residues. Germline lookup yields CDR1 MDHEN and CDR2 SYDVKM. Trimming removed 5 bases from V and 2 bases from J; junction bases left unmatched: 9. In DNA, the CDR3 is TGTGCCAGCAGTACACCGGGACAGGGGGCGATAAACTATGGCTACACCTTC. Amino acid sequence: CASSTPGQGAINYGYTF.

The chain carries TRBV6-2 or TRBV6-3 and TRBJ2-3; 13 bases are a match to TRBD2. The CDR3 is 17 amino acids. V lost 2 bases to trimming and J lost 0 bases; unmatched junction nucleotides: 2. The V gene's germline CDR1 is MNHEY and CDR2 SVGEGT. CDR3 region: CASSYGLAGASTDTQYF. In DNA, the CDR3 is TGTGCCAGCAGTTACGGACTAGCGGGGGCTAGCACAGATACGCAGTATTTT.

The chain recombines TRBV7-9 with TRBJ2-2, with D possibly TRBD1 on 6 matching bases. The CDR3 is 16 residues long. The germline V and J ends were trimmed by 6 bases and 6 bases, with 20 bases remaining between them. Germline V gene sequence: CDR1 SEHNR, CDR2 FQNEAQ (reference sequence). The CDR3 DNA is TGTGCCAGCAGTCAGCGGAGGACCAGGGGACCCGGGGAGCTGTTTTTT. It translates to CASSQRRTRGPGELFF.

This chain joins TRBV7-9 and TRBJ1-1, with TRBD1 as a possible D gene (6 bases). Trimming cost V 5 bases and J 2 bases, with 12 bases left between them. The germline gives CDR1 SEHNR, CDR2 FQNEAQ (reference sequence). This CDR3 spans 14 amino acids. The CDR3 sequence: CASSAGQQNTEAFF. The CDR3 bases are TGTGCCAGCAGCGCCGGACAGCAAAACACTGAAGCTTTCTTT.

This chain joins TRBV4-3 and TRBJ1-1; the D is unclear. Trimming removed 1 base at V and 8 bases at J, with 5 bases between. Germline V gene lookup returns CDR1 LGHNA and CDR2 YSLEER. The CDR3 covers 11 residues. CDR3: CASSQGLEAFF. Here the CDR3 DNA reads TGCGCCAGCAGCCAAGGACTAGAAGCTTTCTTT.